These T cell receptor beta chains were read from a single sample in a study of radiation and T cells in renal cell carcinoma. Produced via immunoSEQ multiplex PCR; TCRdb's table is partial and in-frame only. The table records 140,000 to 150,000 clones, about 88% of them present only once. The sample here was blood, taken from a patient whose treatment included radiotherapy and nephrectomy. These receptors were taken from a woman aged 45-65 years with renal cell carcinoma. The conserved cysteine and the conserved F or W are not part of the CDR3 here. The D gene is left open where the match is weak. Not all rows give a size; the values are once, few, many and, for expanded clones, a class.

CDR3 | J | size | D | V
ATSREEDRGYEQY | TRBJ2-7 | NA | TRBD1 | TRBV15
SVRHPSTDTQY | TRBJ2-3 | NA | NA | TRBV29-1
ASSANAGGSTDTQY | TRBJ2-3 | NA | TRBD2 | TRBV9
ASSGREGGNEQF | TRBJ2-1 | NA | TRBD2 | TRBV11-2
ASSPGGLAGFSYEQY | TRBJ2-7 | NA | TRBD2 | TRBV5-1
ASRSGTLETQY | TRBJ2-5 | once | NA | TRBV28
ASSPPGNQPQH | TRBJ1-5 | NA | NA | TRBV7-2
AIRPGTGNTEAF | TRBJ1-1 | NA | TRBD1 | TRBV10-3
ASSETSGDYEQY | TRBJ2-7 | NA | TRBD2 | TRBV10-2
ASSSTGTQEETQY | TRBJ2-5 | NA | NA | TRBV7-9
ASSPRDDYNEQF | TRBJ2-1 | NA | NA | TRBV18
ASSEGLNKIGVYEQY | TRBJ2-7 | NA | NA | TRBV10-1
ASSWTASGNTIY | TRBJ1-3 | NA | NA | TRBV6-6
ASSIPGLAGEEQF | TRBJ2-1 | NA | TRBD2 | TRBV5-4
ASSLGGEPSPGNTIY | TRBJ1-3 | NA | NA | TRBV7-4
ASSLRGQGNTEAF | TRBJ1-1 | NA | TRBD1 | TRBV5-4
ASSRDIMDTGELF | TRBJ2-2 | NA | NA | TRBV5-5
ASRPGADTQY | TRBJ2-3 | NA | NA | TRBV2
ATRTSASDTQY | TRBJ2-3 | NA | TRBD2 | TRBV15
ATSEGTDTQY | TRBJ2-3 | few | NA | TRBV15
ASSKLDTEAF | TRBJ1-1 | few | NA | TRBV9
ASSPPRGTPAGNEQF | TRBJ2-1 | NA | NA | TRBV18
ASSLFSTGTGKNEQF | TRBJ2-1 | NA | TRBD1 | TRBV28
AWSRDRQETQY | TRBJ2-5 | NA | TRBD1 | TRBV30
ASSWGLEVNTEAF | TRBJ1-1 | NA | NA | TRBV5-1
ASSYTGGRTEAF | TRBJ1-1 | NA | TRBD1 | TRBV11-2
ASSALGGPDTQY | TRBJ2-3 | NA | NA | TRBV9
ASSLENLGGGYT | TRBJ1-2 | NA | NA | TRBV5-1
ASMVAAVHNEQF | TRBJ2-1 | NA | NA | TRBV19
ASSEQTGLDTQY | TRBJ2-3 | NA | TRBD1 | TRBV9
ASSLALAAQTQY | TRBJ2-5 | NA | NA | TRBV5-1
ASSRPGAGYEQY | TRBJ2-7 | NA | NA | TRBV25-1
ASSTRTSGGALAKNIQY | TRBJ2-4 | once | TRBD2 | TRBV19
ASSVALAGGYNEQF | TRBJ2-1 | NA | TRBD2 | TRBV9
ATQLTGANVLT | TRBJ2-6 | NA | NA | TRBV28
ASSVDQGARGNTIY | TRBJ1-3 | few | TRBD1 | TRBV28
ASSLSGTDTQY | TRBJ2-3 | NA | NA | TRBV7-9
ASSLKASYEQY | TRBJ2-7 | NA | NA | TRBV13
ASSAGQGSNQPQH | TRBJ1-5 | NA | TRBD1 | TRBV9
ASSLAQSGVTRSYEQY | TRBJ2-7 | once | NA | TRBV7-6
ASSFSERRNNEQF | TRBJ2-1 | NA | NA | TRBV5-1
ASTATGTSRGADTQY | TRBJ2-3 | once | TRBD2 | TRBV5-6
SARGAGYT | TRBJ1-2 | once | NA | TRBV20-1
ASSQDGGGTDTQY | TRBJ2-3 | NA | NA | TRBV4-1
ASSEGTSGSGAKNIQY | TRBJ2-4 | NA | TRBD2 | TRBV2